This T cell receptor beta chain was profiled in a study of identifying expanded T cells in peripheral blood. During the collection period, no donor immune events like infections were recorded. Some clones are missing from TCRdb's copy, which holds only in-frame ones; the method was immunoSEQ multiplex PCR. This sample carries approximately 85,000 clones, roughly 86% of them seen once, and the ten largest clones take about 17%. Study-wide results and limits: Approximately 2-week clone count variance significantly increased as total template count grew. Over approximately two and four weeks, about 15 and 18 clones changed, versus roughly 1.1 between replicates.

Notes on this clone: No antigen is known for it.

The length of the CDR3 is 14 residues. Trimming cost V 0 bases and J 0 bases, with 4 bases left between them. Germline-derived CDR1 and CDR2 are SGHDT and YYEEEE. Sequencing was carried out using blood. The TCR was taken from a person between 18 and 75 years old in good health. The genes are TRBV5-6 and TRBJ1-3; D not resolved. CDR3 residues: CASSLGFSGNTIYF. The CDR3 DNA sequence: TGTGCCAGCAGCTTGGGGTTCTCTGGAAACACCATATATTTT.